A few counts support the clone carrying this T cell receptor (beta chain). Antigen: not known. Germline-derived CDR1 and CDR2 are MNHEY and SVGAGI. This CDR3 spans 16 amino acids. The V gene end was trimmed by 6 bases and the J gene end by 2 bases; junction bases not matched to a gene: 10. This specimen belongs to a study of T cell repertoires in aging, cancer and after chemotherapy. Study-wide context: Over several months to years, re-sampled healthy donor repertoires clearly shared clones.

Study-wide results and caveats: Median generation probability rose over the chemotherapy interval in each cancer cohort, suggesting rebound thymic output. Compared with age-matched healthy donors, untreated hematological or solid cancer patients showed higher blood TCR clonality. In healthy donors, age-related TCR diversity loss mainly reflected lost richness.

TRB rearrangements spanning V, D and J were amplified using mixed TRB-A/B primers. A single record per CDR3 protein comes from TCRdb applying MiXCR to the multiplex PCR reads. Of 9,000 to 13,000 distinct CDR3 sequences listed, roughly 33% are singletons. Amplification of TCR beta used genomic DNA extracted from peripheral blood. The sequenced sample was blood. This TCR derives from a human donor in good health. The donor label of this sample is uncertain. The chain uses TRBV6-5 and TRBJ2-7; 10 nucleotides line up with TRBD2. The CDR3 loop reads CASSPLLAGLTYEQYF. The DNA for the CDR3 is TGTGCCAGCAGCCCTCTACTAGCGGGATTAACCTACGAGCAGTACTTC.